This T cell receptor (beta chain) is from a study of blood T cells in healthy people across ages. General study findings and limits: Nothing was known about donor CMV status, and this possibly confounded expanded clonotype changes.

The use of a sample-barcoded 5' primer and a J-beta primer mix characterized a second PCR of 7 to 11 cycles. TCRdb fed the 5' RACE reads into MiXCR, producing one record per CDR3 protein. The top ten hold around 11% of the sample, which has roughly 1,500,000 distinct CDR3 sequences, almost 35% seen once. Total RNA extraction produced at least 5 micrograms (per sample) for the study. This clonotype was seen only a few times. The antigen is undetermined. The ends were cut back, 0 bases at V and 3 bases at J, with 14 bases in the middle. CDR3 length equals 15 residues. Germline-derived CDR1 and CDR2 are DFQATT and SNEGSKA (reference sequence).

Sequencing was carried out using blood. V and J are TRBV20-1 and TRBJ2-5; D is possibly TRBD1 or TRBD2 (5 bases each). The sequence was obtained from a woman in her twenties or thirties in good health. The CDR3, as DNA: TGCAGTGCTAGAGAGCCCCGGGACGTTGAAGAGACCCAGTACTTC. Protein product: CSAREPRDVEETQYF.